The clone carrying this TCR beta chain came up once. The data were obtained in a study of T cell changes during pregnancy in multiple sclerosis. Clones were read by immunoSEQ multiplex PCR, and TCRdb kept only the in-frame ones, dropping some. Among 20,000 to 25,000 clones listed, roughly 91% were seen once. CDR3 length: 15 residues. The trim removed 6 bases at V and 7 bases at J, leaving 8 bases unmatched. CDR1 is MNHEY, CDR2 SVGAGI, per germline. The gene calls are TRBV6-5 and TRBJ2-1; TRBD2 aligns across 11 bases. The sequence derives from a female donor with multiple sclerosis, enrolled in a pregnancy study. The sequencing used CD8+ T cells from peripheral blood mononuclear cells, collected in the first trimester of pregnancy. The CDR3 region has the DNA TGTGCCAGCAGGAAGACTAGCGGGACCCAAAATGAGCAGTTCTTC. It codes for CASRKTSGTQNEQFF.